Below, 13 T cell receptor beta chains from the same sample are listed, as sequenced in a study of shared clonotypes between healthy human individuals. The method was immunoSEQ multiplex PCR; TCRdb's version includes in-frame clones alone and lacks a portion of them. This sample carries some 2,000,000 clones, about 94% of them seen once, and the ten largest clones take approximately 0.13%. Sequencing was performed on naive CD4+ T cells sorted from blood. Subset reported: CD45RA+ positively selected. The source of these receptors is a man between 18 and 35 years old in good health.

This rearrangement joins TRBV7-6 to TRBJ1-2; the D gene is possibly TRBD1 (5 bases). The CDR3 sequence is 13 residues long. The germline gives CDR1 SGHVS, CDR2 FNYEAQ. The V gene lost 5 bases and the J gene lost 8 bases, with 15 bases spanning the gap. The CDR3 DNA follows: TGTGCCAGCAGCCAGTCCCAGGGAGGGGGCTACACCTTC. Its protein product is CASSQSQGGGYTF. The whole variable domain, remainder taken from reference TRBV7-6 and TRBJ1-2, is GAGVSQSPRYKVTKRGQDVALRCDPISGHVSLYWYRQALGQGPEFLTYFNYEAQQDKSGLPNDRFSAERPEGSISTLTIQRTEQRDSAMYRCASSQSQGGGYTFGSGTRLTVV.

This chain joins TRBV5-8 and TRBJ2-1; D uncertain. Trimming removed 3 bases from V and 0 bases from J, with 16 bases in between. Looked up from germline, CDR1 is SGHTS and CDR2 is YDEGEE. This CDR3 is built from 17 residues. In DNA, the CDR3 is TGTGCCAGCAGCTCCCAGTGGGCGTCGAGCTCCTACAATGAGCAGTTCTTC. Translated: CASSSQWASSSYNEQFF. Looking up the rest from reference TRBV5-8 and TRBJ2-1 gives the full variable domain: EAGVTQSPTHLIKTRGQQATLRCSPISGHTSVYWYQQALGLGLQFLLWYDEGEERNRGNFPPRFSGRQFPNYSSELNVNALELEDSALYLCASSSQWASSSYNEQFFGPGTRLTVL.

This CDR3 is CASSQERVYEQYF. The CDR3 DNA reads TGCGCCAGCAGCCAGGAGCGGGTCTACGAGCAGTACTTC. The chain combines TRBV4-1 with TRBJ2-7, with D possibly being TRBD2 (6 bases). The germline V gene encodes CDR1 MGHRA and CDR2 YSYEKL. V was clipped by 3 bases and J by 3 bases, with 9 bases between them. This CDR3 comprises 13 residues.

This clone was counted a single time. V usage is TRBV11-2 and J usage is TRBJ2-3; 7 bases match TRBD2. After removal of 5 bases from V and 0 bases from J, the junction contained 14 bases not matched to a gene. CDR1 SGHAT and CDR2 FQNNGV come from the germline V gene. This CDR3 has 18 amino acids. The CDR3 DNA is TGTGCCAGCAGCGCCTACCTCTCTAGCGGCCCTAGCACAGATACGCAGTATTTT. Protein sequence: CASSAYLSSGPSTDTQYF.

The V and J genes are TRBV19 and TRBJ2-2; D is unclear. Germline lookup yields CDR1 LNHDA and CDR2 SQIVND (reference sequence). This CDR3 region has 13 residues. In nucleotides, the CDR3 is TGTGGCACTCTGGCGGTGAACACCGGGGAGCTGTTTTTT. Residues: CGTLAVNTGELFF.

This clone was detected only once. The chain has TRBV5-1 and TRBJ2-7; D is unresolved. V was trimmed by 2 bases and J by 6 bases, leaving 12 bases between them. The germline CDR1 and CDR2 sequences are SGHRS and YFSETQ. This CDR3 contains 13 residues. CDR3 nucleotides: TGCGCCAGCAGCTTTAATATGTTAGGCGAGCAGTACTTC. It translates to CASSFNMLGEQYF. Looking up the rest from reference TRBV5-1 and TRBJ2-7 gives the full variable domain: KAGVTQTPRYLIKTRGQQVTLSCSPISGHRSVSWYQQTPGQGLQFLFEYFSETQRNKGNFPGRFSGRQFSNSRSEMNVSTLELGDSALYLCASSFNMLGEQYFGPGTRLTVT.

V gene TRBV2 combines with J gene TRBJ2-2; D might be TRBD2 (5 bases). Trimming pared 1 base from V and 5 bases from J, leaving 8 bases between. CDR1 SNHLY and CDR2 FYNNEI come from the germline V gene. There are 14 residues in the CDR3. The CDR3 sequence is CASSEDGVTGELFF. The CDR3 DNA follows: TGTGCCAGCAGTGAAGACGGGGTTACCGGGGAGCTGTTTTTT.

CDR3 sequence reads: CAWSVNLAGASYEQYF. DNA for the CDR3: TGTGCCTGGAGTGTAAATCTAGCGGGGGCGTCCTACGAGCAGTACTTC. The chain employs TRBV30 and TRBJ2-7, with 10 positions matching TRBD2. The CDR3 totals 16 residues. Germline lookup yields CDR1 GTSNPN and CDR2 SVGIG (reference sequence). V gave up 0 bases and J gave up 1 base; unmatched junction bases: 6.

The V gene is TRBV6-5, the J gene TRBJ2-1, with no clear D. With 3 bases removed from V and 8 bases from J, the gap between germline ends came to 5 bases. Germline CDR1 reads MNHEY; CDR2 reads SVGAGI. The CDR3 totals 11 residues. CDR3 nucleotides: TGTGCCAGCAGTTATAATTATGAGCAGTTCTTC. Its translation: CASSYNYEQFF.

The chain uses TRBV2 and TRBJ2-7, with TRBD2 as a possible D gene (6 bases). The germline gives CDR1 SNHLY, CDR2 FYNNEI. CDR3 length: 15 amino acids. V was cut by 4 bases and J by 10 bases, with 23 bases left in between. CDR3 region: CASSVVALPEGLQYF. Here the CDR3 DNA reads TGTGCCAGCAGTGTCGTAGCACTGCCGGAGGGACTTCAGTACTTC.

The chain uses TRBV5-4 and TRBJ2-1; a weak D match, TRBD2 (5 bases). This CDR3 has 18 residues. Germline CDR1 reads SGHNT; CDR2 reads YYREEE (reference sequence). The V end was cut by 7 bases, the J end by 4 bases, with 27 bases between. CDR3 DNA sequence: TGTGCCAGCCACGACCATCGGTCCCTAGCACGCGAATACAATGAGCAGTTCTTC. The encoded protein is CASHDHRSLAREYNEQFF.

The CDR3 here is CASTLPRTGDGYTF. Here the CDR3 DNA reads TGTGCCAGCACCCTCCCCCGGACAGGGGATGGCTACACCTTC. The genes are TRBV28 and TRBJ1-2, with 9 bases aligning to TRBD1. CDR3 size: 14 residues. Per the germline V gene, CDR1 is MDHEN and CDR2 is SYDVKM. After removal of 7 bases from V and 6 bases from J, the junction contained 9 bases not matched to a gene.

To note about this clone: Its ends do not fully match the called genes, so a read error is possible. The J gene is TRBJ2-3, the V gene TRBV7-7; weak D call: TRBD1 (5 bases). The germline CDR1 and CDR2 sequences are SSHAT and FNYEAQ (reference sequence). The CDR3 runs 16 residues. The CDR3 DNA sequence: TGTGCTAGCAGCCCCGGACCAACAGGCGCCACAGATACGCAGTATTTT. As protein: CASSPGPTGATDTQYF. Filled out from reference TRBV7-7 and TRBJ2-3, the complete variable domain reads GAGVSQSPRYKVTKRGQDVTLRCDPISSHATLYWYQQALGQGPEFLTYFNYEAQPDKSGLPSDRFSAERPEGSISTLTIQRTEQRDSAMYRCASSPGPTGATDTQYFGPGTRLTVL.